Here is one T cell receptor (beta chain) with its context. Its antigen is unidentified. CDR3 length equals 16 residues. With 5 bases clipped from V and 0 bases from J, the junction kept 7 bases outside the gene matches. The sample belongs to a study of T cell repertoires in cytomegalovirus infection. TCRdb itself ran the reads through MiXCR, one entry per CDR3 protein. Of some 800,000 distinct CDR3 sequences in the sample, approximately 32% were seen once. The chain uses TRBV12-3 or TRBV12-4 and TRBJ2-7; 10 bases fit TRBD2. This TCR was recovered from a human donor in good health (CMV status not recorded). Some clones in this sample may be carry-over from other donors' samples. Sequenced here: cultured CD8+ T cells from PBMCs, sampled from culture after CMV antigen stimulation. The CDR3 DNA follows: TGTGCCAGCAGTCCCCCTAGCGGGGGAGGCTCCTACGAGCAGTACTTC. Amino acids: CASSPPSGGGSYEQYF.